The 4 T cell receptor beta chains reported below all come from one sample, sequenced in a study of cytomegalovirus exposure and HLA in healthy donors. Primers: 60 Vbeta forward and 13 Jbeta reverse. TCRdb's copy holds only in-frame clones and misses some; the assay was immunoSEQ multiplex PCR. The sample lists approximately 140,000 clones, about 82% occurring once. Sequencing was performed on PBMCs. The receptor source for this set is a boy between 10 and 17 years old in good health and CMV-seronegative.

The chain recombines TRBV6-1 with TRBJ2-1; D may be TRBD2 (6 bases). Germline-derived CDR1 and CDR2 are MNHNS and SASEGT. V was cut by 1 base and J by 8 bases, with 15 bases left in between. The CDR3 is 15 amino acids. Written as DNA, the CDR3 is TGTGCCAGCAGTGAAGGCGGTCTAGCGCCTTATGAGCAGTTCTTC. Residues: CASSEGGLAPYEQFF.

The CDR3 DNA sequence: TGCGCCAGCAGCGGGAGGTCTACCCAAGGGACAGATACGCAGTATTTT. Translating it yields CASSGRSTQGTDTQYF. The rearrangement links TRBV5-1 to TRBJ2-3; TRBD2 might be the D (6 bases). This CDR3 contains 16 residues. Per germline, CDR1 SGHRS and CDR2 YFSETQ. V was trimmed by 4 bases and J by 3 bases, leaving 18 bases between them.

The chain employs TRBV2 and TRBJ1-2; D not resolved. The germline V gene encodes CDR1 SNHLY and CDR2 FYNNEI. The CDR3 runs to 16 residues. V was pared by 3 bases and J by 4 bases, with 18 bases between. The CDR3 here is CASSDGADGPGYGYTF. CDR3 sequence (DNA): TGTGCCAGCAGTGACGGAGCTGACGGCCCGGGCTATGGCTACACCTTC.

The chain joins TRBV29-1 to TRBJ2-7, with 7 bases aligning to TRBD2. Germline V CDR1 and CDR2: SQVTM, ANQGSEA. Losses at the gene ends were 1 base for V and 5 bases for J; bases not matched to a gene: 2. The CDR3 sequence is 12 residues long. CDR3 amino acids: CSVEVGGDEQYF. The CDR3, as DNA: TGCAGCGTTGAAGTGGGAGGGGACGAGCAGTACTTC.